This passage covers 29 T cell receptor beta chains from one sample sequenced in a study of T cells after yellow fever vaccination. One entry per CDR3 protein results from TCRdb running MiXCR on the 5' RACE reads. Among around 310,000 distinct CDR3 sequences listed, over 3.5% were seen once. This material consisted of PBMCs, taken 15 days after the yellow fever booster vaccination. These receptors were collected from a man aged 18-30 years who received the YFV17D yellow fever vaccine.

The chain uses TRBV4-3 and TRBJ2-1, with TRBD1 as a possible D gene (5 bases). The CDR3 consists of 14 residues. In germline, CDR1 is LGHNA, CDR2 YSLEER. V was trimmed by 0 bases and J by 9 bases, leaving 12 bases between them. CDR3 DNA: TGCGCCAGCAGCCAAGAGATCCAGGGCGGTGAGCAGTTCTTC. It codes for CASSQEIQGGEQFF.

The chain links TRBV29-1 to TRBJ2-3; 11 bases line up with TRBD1. The CDR3 has 16 amino acids. J was trimmed by 1 base and V by 7 bases; bases with no gene match: 10. Germline-derived CDR1 and CDR2 are SQVTM and ANQGSEA. CDR3 region: CSAGQGAQKGTDTQYF. The CDR3 DNA reads TGCAGCGCCGGACAGGGGGCGCAGAAAGGCACAGATACGCAGTATTTT.

The rearrangement joins TRBV19 to TRBJ1-2; D gene ambiguous. The V end lost 8 bases, the J end lost 1 base, and 11 bases lay between the germline ends. Looked up from germline, CDR1 is LNHDA and CDR2 is SQIVND (reference sequence). The CDR3 consists of 13 residues. The CDR3 bases are TGTGCCAGTGAGCCAGGTTTTAACTATGGCTACACCTTC. Encoded protein: CASEPGFNYGYTF.

This clonotype came up many times. The V call is TRBV24-1, the J call TRBJ1-5, with a possible D match to TRBD1 (5 bases). The CDR3 loop spans 14 amino acids. Germline V gives CDR1 KGHDR, CDR2 SFDVKD. Trimming took 3 bases from V and 4 from J, leaving 9 bases between them. CDR3 residues: CATSDRQLNQPQHF. DNA for the CDR3: TGTGCCACCAGTGATAGACAGTTAAATCAGCCCCAGCATTTT.

The chain couples TRBV12-3 or TRBV12-4 to TRBJ1-6; D call uncertain. Trimming cost V 5 bases and J 8 bases, with 10 bases left between them. The CDR3 covers 13 residues. CDR3: CASSPQQYSPLHF. CDR3 sequence (DNA): TGTGCCAGCAGTCCGCAACAGTATTCACCCCTCCACTTT.

This clonotype was counted ten times or more. The chain uses TRBV4-3 and TRBJ2-3; no reliable D call. Germline V gene lookup returns CDR1 LGHNA and CDR2 YSLEER. V was trimmed by 4 bases and J by 4 bases, leaving 24 bases between them. The CDR3 sequence is 18 residues long. The CDR3 nucleotides read TGCGCCAGCAGCCGACAAGTTGGGATATCGAGCACGCCAGATACGCAGTATTTT. Translated, it gives CASSRQVGISSTPDTQYF.

This clonotype was counted many times. The chain links TRBV10-3 to TRBJ2-3; 12 nucleotides line up with TRBD2. With V trimmed by 3 bases and J by 5 bases, 3 bases remained unmatched. The CDR3 has 15 residues. CDR1 is ENHRY, CDR2 SYGVKD, per germline. As DNA, the CDR3 is TGTGCCATCAGTGACCCGACTAGCGGGGGAGATACGCAGTATTTT. Protein sequence: CAISDPTSGGDTQYF.

This clonotype has a count of ten or more. The V gene is TRBV7-3, the J gene TRBJ1-1; D call uncertain. CDR3 size: 13 residues. Trimming stripped 5 bases from V and 3 bases from J, with 10 bases between. Germline lookup yields CDR1 SGHTA and CDR2 FQGTGA. The CDR3 is CASSPGLDTEAFF. CDR3 sequence (DNA): TGTGCCAGCAGCCCCGGGTTGGACACTGAAGCTTTCTTT.

The chain joins TRBV5-5 to TRBJ1-2; the D gene is possibly TRBD1 (6 bases). The CDR3 length is 14 residues. Trimming left V 2 bases short and J 7 bases short, with 15 bases between. The V gene's germline CDR1 is SGHKS and CDR2 YYEKEE (reference sequence). The CDR3 loop is CASSFGGPVGGYTF. As DNA, the CDR3 is TGTGCCAGCAGCTTTGGGGGGCCAGTGGGTGGCTACACCTTC.

A remark on this clonotype: An end of the junction differs from the germline gene, which may be a read error. The chain recombines TRBV15 with TRBJ2-2; possible D gene TRBD1, 5 bases. The germline V gene encodes CDR1 LNHNV and CDR2 YYDKDF (reference sequence). The CDR3 has 16 residues. CDR3 sequence (DNA): TGTGCCGCCAGCAGAGGAAAGGGGTCGAACACCGGGGAGCTGTTTTTT. Translation gives CAASRGKGSNTGELFF.

The chain joins TRBV18 to TRBJ1-3; D gene unclear. The V gene's germline CDR1 is KGHSH and CDR2 LQKENI. The length of the CDR3 is 14 residues. Trimming took off 5 bases at V and 0 bases at J, with 8 bases between the two ends. CDR3 bases: TGTGCCAGCTCAAGGGCCCGCTCTGGAAACACCATATATTTT. This gives the protein CASSRARSGNTIYF. Supplemented by reference TRBV18 and TRBJ1-3, the full variable domain reads NAGVMQNPRHLVRRRGQEARLRCSPMKGHSHVYWYRQLPEEGLKFMVYLQKENIIDESGMPKERFSAEFPKEGPSILRIQQVVRGDSAAYFCASSRARSGNTIYFGEGSWLTVV.

This clonotype has ten or more counts. CDR3 in amino acids: CASSQEWKDTDTQYF. CDR3 DNA sequence: TGTGCCAGCAGCCAAGAGTGGAAGGACACAGATACGCAGTATTTT. The chain recombines TRBV3-1 with TRBJ2-3; D uncertain. CDR3 size: 15 residues. V shed 0 bases and J shed 2 bases, with 9 bases lying between them. Germline V gene data show CDR1 as LGHDT and CDR2 as YNNKEL (reference sequence).

This clonotype was seen repeatedly, ten times or more. J is TRBJ2-3 and V is TRBV7-8; 11 positions match TRBD2. The trim removed 1 base at V and 7 bases at J, leaving 4 bases unmatched. Per the germline V gene, CDR1 is SGHVS and CDR2 is FQNEAQ. The CDR3 totals 15 residues. CDR3 in amino acids: CASSLVAGGPNTQYF. The DNA of the CDR3 is TGTGCCAGCAGCTTAGTAGCGGGGGGGCCTAATACGCAGTATTTT.

This clonotype has at least ten counts. J is TRBJ2-5 and V is TRBV7-2; D perhaps matches TRBD2 (6 bases). The CDR3 has 15 residues. V gave up 3 bases and J gave up 5 bases, with 16 bases separating them. The germline V gene encodes CDR1 SGHTA and CDR2 FQGNSA. The CDR3 region has the DNA TGTGCCAGCAGCTTCAATCAGGGAGGATACGAGACCCAGTACTTC. Encoded protein: CASSFNQGGYETQYF.

This clonotype was detected ten times or more. This chain connects TRBV5-6 to TRBJ1-6; D gene uncertain. This CDR3 has 15 amino acids. Germline V gene lookup returns CDR1 SGHDT and CDR2 YYEEEE. Trimming shortened V by 0 bases and J by 3 bases, and 7 bases separated the two germline ends. The CDR3 region is CASSLDGGYNSPLHF. As DNA, the CDR3 is TGTGCCAGCAGCTTGGACGGCGGCTATAATTCACCCCTCCACTTT.

This clonotype was seen repeatedly, ten times or more. The chain couples TRBV4-3 to TRBJ1-1; D is perhaps TRBD1 (6 bases). Trimming stripped 4 bases from V and 2 bases from J, with 14 bases between. Germline loops: CDR1 LGHNA, CDR2 YSLEER. The CDR3 totals 15 residues. The CDR3 loop is CASSPQTGRNTEAFF. As DNA, the CDR3 is TGCGCCAGCAGCCCCCAAACAGGGCGTAACACTGAAGCTTTCTTT.

V is TRBV4-3 and J is TRBJ1-4; the match to TRBD1 covers 10 bases. The CDR3 extends over 19 amino acids. In germline, CDR1 is LGHNA, CDR2 YSLEER. With 4 bases clipped from V and 6 bases from J, the junction kept 17 bases outside the gene matches. The chain's CDR3 is CASSRAGQGEMLTDEKLFF. The CDR3 nucleotides are TGCGCCAGCAGCCGGGCAGGACAGGGGGAAATGTTGACGGATGAAAAACTGTTTTTT.

This clonotype was observed a handful of times. The chain has TRBV6-2 or TRBV6-3 and TRBJ2-5; possible D gene TRBD2, 6 bases. Trimming stripped 4 bases from V and 1 base from J, with 10 bases between. The CDR3 length is 14 residues. Germline CDR1 and CDR2: MNHEY and SVGEGT. Here the CDR3 reads CASSWRALQETQYF. CDR3 DNA sequence: TGTGCCAGCAGTTGGAGGGCGCTCCAAGAGACCCAGTACTTC.

V usage is TRBV9 and J usage is TRBJ1-6, with 7 bases aligning to TRBD1. V lost 0 bases, J lost 10 bases, and 10 bases stayed unmatched. CDR3 size: 16 residues. CDR1 and CDR2 from the germline V gene are SGDLS and YYNGEE. The CDR3 sequence: CASSVAPLQGGSPLHF. In DNA form, the CDR3 reads TGTGCCAGCAGCGTAGCCCCCCTGCAGGGGGGCTCACCCCTCCACTTT.

The V call is TRBV7-2, the J call TRBJ2-7, with 12 bases matching TRBD2. V shed 5 bases, J shed 2 bases, and the junction held 7 bases outside the gene matches. Germline CDR1 SGHTA, CDR2 FQGNSA. The length of the CDR3 is 16 residues. The CDR3 loop is CASSRWTSGATYEQYF. The CDR3 nucleotides are TGTGCCAGCAGCCGATGGACTAGCGGGGCAACCTACGAGCAGTACTTC.

The sample holds many counts of this clonotype. This chain joins TRBV28 and TRBJ2-5; perhaps TRBD1 as D (6 bases). CDR3 length: 15 residues. CDR1 and CDR2 from the germline V gene are MDHEN and SYDVKM. Trimming cost V 3 bases and J 0 bases, with 11 bases left between them. This chain's CDR3 is CASSFTGHYQETQYF. CDR3 coding DNA: TGTGCCAGCAGTTTTACGGGACATTACCAAGAGACCCAGTACTTC.

Ten or more counts support this clonotype. This chain connects TRBV7-8 to TRBJ1-5; possibly TRBD1 for D (5 bases). The germline gives CDR1 SGHVS, CDR2 FQNEAQ. V was clipped by 2 bases and J by 1 base, with 12 bases between them. The length of the CDR3 is 16 residues. The CDR3 bases are TGTGCCAGCAGCTTATGGGGCCGGGTAAGCAATCAGCCCCAGCATTTT. Encoded protein: CASSLWGRVSNQPQHF.

This clonotype was seen many times. The chain recombines TRBV6-5 with TRBJ2-2; TRBD1 matches at 8 bases. CDR3 size: 13 residues. Per the germline V gene, CDR1 is MNHEY and CDR2 is SVGAGI. The V gene end was trimmed by 7 bases and the J gene end by 4 bases; junction bases not matched to a gene: 2. The CDR3 region is CASTGQGTGELFF. The CDR3 bases are TGTGCCAGCACCGGACAGGGCACCGGGGAGCTGTTTTTT.

The V gene is TRBV5-1, the J gene TRBJ2-5; TRBD1 might be the D (5 bases). This CDR3 spans 14 amino acids. The V end lost 0 bases, the J end lost 4 bases, and 10 bases lay between the germline ends. The germline V gene encodes CDR1 SGHRS and CDR2 YFSETQ. The CDR3 here is CASSLVRDRETQYF. The CDR3 DNA follows: TGCGCCAGCAGCTTGGTCAGGGATCGAGAGACCCAGTACTTC.

The chain has TRBV7-2 and TRBJ2-5; 7 nucleotides agree with TRBD2. Germline V gene data show CDR1 as SGHTA and CDR2 as FQGNSA. V lost 1 base, J lost 4 bases, and 9 bases stayed unmatched. This CDR3 comprises 16 residues. The CDR3 here is CASSLGVAGGGETQYF. The CDR3 DNA reads TGTGCCAGCAGCTTAGGAGTAGCTGGGGGGGGAGAGACCCAGTACTTC.

This clonotype turned up a few times. The chain is built from TRBV12-3 or TRBV12-4 and TRBJ2-3, with D possibly matching TRBD1 (6 bases). The CDR3 is 13 amino acids. Trimming stripped 9 bases from V and 3 bases from J, with 13 bases between. DNA for the CDR3: TGTGCCAGTAACGGACAGCAGACAGATACGCAGTATTTT. Its translation: CASNGQQTDTQYF.

There are a few counts of this clonotype. Mismatch with germline at one junction end may stem from a read error. The J gene is TRBJ2-7, the V gene TRBV19; D is unresolved. Per germline, CDR1 LNHDA and CDR2 SQIVND (reference sequence). This CDR3 spans 13 amino acids. CDR3 in amino acids: CASSYGTTYEQYF. CDR3 bases: TGTGCAAGTAGTTACGGTACGACCTACGAGCAGTACTTC. The complete variable domain, with remaining parts taken from reference TRBV19 and TRBJ2-7, reads DGGITQSPKYLFRKEGQNVTLSCEQNLNHDAMYWYRQDPGQGLRLIYYSQIVNDFQKGDIAEGYSVSREKKESFPLTVTSAQKNPTAFYLCASSYGTTYEQYFGPGTRLTVT.

The chain joins TRBV6-1 to TRBJ2-7, with 7 bases fitting TRBD1. V was clipped by 1 base and J by 3 bases; unmatched bases: 3. The CDR3 contains 14 residues. Germline loops: CDR1 MNHNS, CDR2 SASEGT. The CDR3 bases are TGTGCCAGCAGTGAAGGGACAGGCCTCTACGAGCAGTACTTC. This encodes CASSEGTGLYEQYF.

This clonotype was seen more than once but under ten times. The chain links TRBV10-2 to TRBJ2-7; D unresolved. Trimming took 6 bases from V and 2 from J, leaving 8 bases between them. CDR3 length: 12 residues. Germline CDR1 WSHSY, CDR2 SAAADI. The CDR3 reads CASSVLPYEQYF. CDR3 bases: TGCGCCAGCAGCGTCCTCCCCTACGAGCAGTACTTC.